These 25 T cell receptor beta chains originate from one sample sequenced in a study of shared T cell receptors in the human thymus. Profiled with immunoSEQ multiplex PCR; TCRdb holds only in-frame clones, not every one. The table has 640,000 or so clones, over 75% seen once; the top ten hold 0.0094%. These data also featured in a second study, about human thymus T cells.

Specimen: thymocytes. Receptor source: a boy under two years old with a congenital heart defect.

The rearrangement links TRBV5-8 to TRBJ1-1; the D is unclear. The CDR3 length is 14 residues. With 4 bases removed from V and 4 bases from J, the gap between germline ends came to 14 bases. The germline gives CDR1 SGHTS, CDR2 YDEGEE. The CDR3 spells CASSRPRGSTEAFF. The CDR3 region has the DNA TGTGCCAGCAGCCGACCGCGGGGAAGCACTGAAGCTTTCTTT.

This chain links TRBV28 with TRBJ1-2, with D possibly being TRBD1 (5 bases). This CDR3 has 11 amino acids. Germline V gives CDR1 MDHEN, CDR2 SYDVKM. With 6 bases removed from V and 3 bases from J, the gap between germline ends came to 5 bases. CDR3 amino acids: CASSRDYGYTF. The CDR3 nucleotides are TGTGCCAGCAGCAGGGACTATGGCTACACCTTC.

The rearrangement uses TRBV6-5 and TRBJ2-7, with a possible D match to TRBD1 (5 bases). Per germline, CDR1 MNHEY and CDR2 SVGAGI. The CDR3 covers 14 residues. The ends were cut back, 1 base at V and 2 bases at J, with 9 bases in the middle. The DNA for the CDR3 is TGTGCCAGCAGTTACTGGCAGGGTACCTACGAGCAGTACTTC. The encoded protein is CASSYWQGTYEQYF.

The chain carries TRBV11-2 and TRBJ1-2; possibly TRBD1 for D (5 bases). Trimming stripped 2 bases from V and 6 bases from J, with 10 bases between. Germline CDR1 and CDR2: SGHAT and FQNNGV. The CDR3 has 13 residues. In DNA form, the CDR3 reads TGTGCCAGCAGCTTAAAGGGGAGGGATGGCTACACCTTC. Protein sequence: CASSLKGRDGYTF.

The J gene is TRBJ1-1, the V gene TRBV2; TRBD1 might be the D (5 bases). The CDR3 covers 15 residues. Trimming took off 10 bases at V and 2 bases at J, with 20 bases between the two ends. In germline, CDR1 is SNHLY, CDR2 FYNNEI. The CDR3 here is CATGGEGRDNTEAFF. The CDR3 DNA reads TGTGCCACCGGTGGGGAGGGGAGGGACAACACTGAAGCTTTCTTT. Full variable domain (outside the CDR3, taken from reference TRBV2 and TRBJ1-1): EPEVTQTPSHQVTQMGQEVILRCVPISNHLYFYWYRQILGQKVEFLVSFYNNEISEKSEIFDDQFSVERPDGSNFTLKIRSTKLEDSAMYFCATGGEGRDNTEAFFGQGTRLTVV.

CDR3 in DNA: TGTGCCTGGGGTCGAGACCGGGACACTCACACCGGGGAGCTGTTTTTT. Its translation: CAWGRDRDTHTGELFF. The V and J genes are TRBV30 and TRBJ2-2, with TRBD1 as a possible D gene (6 bases). The CDR3 runs 16 residues. Trimming cost V 5 bases and J 3 bases, with 19 bases left between them. Per the germline V gene, CDR1 is GTSNPN and CDR2 is SVGIG (reference sequence).

This sequence joins TRBV27 and TRBJ2-7; 10 nucleotides match TRBD2. V gave up 0 bases and J gave up 7 bases; unmatched junction bases: 12. The CDR3 extends over 17 amino acids. Germline lookup yields CDR1 MNHEY and CDR2 SMNVEV (reference sequence). CDR3 nucleotides: TGTGCCAGCAGTTTATCCCTTATCGAGCGGGAGGGGGGGGAGCAGTACTTC. Protein product: CASSLSLIEREGGEQYF.

Remarks on this clone: The sample holds other DNA sequences that translate to the same CDR3. V gene TRBV28 combines with J gene TRBJ2-5; TRBD1 might be the D (6 bases). The CDR3 has 12 amino acids. CDR1 and CDR2 (germline): MDHEN, SYDVKM. V was pared by 6 bases and J by 4 bases, with 9 bases between. The CDR3 region is CASRTGGETQYF. DNA for the CDR3: TGTGCCAGCAGGACAGGTGGAGAGACCCAGTACTTC.

V usage is TRBV7-6 and J usage is TRBJ2-1; 7 bases are a match to TRBD2. V shed 0 bases, J shed 4 bases, and the junction held 0 bases outside the gene matches. The CDR3 is made up of 14 amino acids. Germline V gene data show CDR1 as SGHVS and CDR2 as FNYEAQ. The CDR3, as DNA: TGTGCCAGCAGCTTAGCGGGAGGGTACAATGAGCAGTTCTTC. Its protein is CASSLAGGYNEQFF.

The rearrangement uses TRBV5-1 and TRBJ1-2; D not resolved. Germline-derived CDR1 and CDR2 are SGHRS and YFSETQ. The V end was cut by 2 bases, the J end by 4 bases, with 9 bases between. The CDR3 length is 13 residues. CDR3 in DNA: TGCGCCAGCAGCTTCGAGTCGATCTATGGCTACACCTTC. Protein sequence: CASSFESIYGYTF.

This clone has just one count. The V call is TRBV20-1, the J call TRBJ1-1; 9 positions agree with TRBD1. Per germline, CDR1 DFQATT and CDR2 SNEGSKA (reference sequence). The CDR3 runs 11 residues. The CDR3, as DNA: TGCAAAAAAGGGACAGGGACTCGAGCTTTCTTT. Protein sequence: CKKGTGTRAFF.

The rearrangement joins TRBV7-2 to TRBJ2-5; 10 nucleotides match TRBD2. CDR1 and CDR2 from the germline V gene are SGHTA and FQGNSA. After removal of 3 bases from V and 4 bases from J, the junction contained 5 bases not matched to a gene. The CDR3 runs 15 residues. CDR3 residues: CASSLSGRAAETQYF. In nucleotides, the CDR3 is TGTGCCAGCAGCTTGAGCGGGAGGGCCGCAGAGACCCAGTACTTC.

The chain's CDR3 is CASSTGRGETQYF. For the CDR3, the DNA is TGTGCCAGCAGCACAGGGAGAGGAGAGACCCAGTACTTC. V is TRBV7-2 and J is TRBJ2-5, with a possible D match to TRBD1 (6 bases). The CDR3 length is 13 residues. The germline V gene encodes CDR1 SGHTA and CDR2 FQGNSA. Deletions cut 5 bases from V and 4 bases from J, with 11 bases between.

This rearrangement joins TRBV29-1 to TRBJ2-5; D gene ambiguous. Germline V gives CDR1 SQVTM, CDR2 ANQGSEA. The CDR3 loop spans 15 amino acids. V lost 4 bases to trimming and J lost 0 bases, with 15 bases between them. Here the CDR3 reads CSVGLPDWYQETQYF. In DNA, the CDR3 is TGCAGCGTTGGTTTGCCAGACTGGTACCAAGAGACCCAGTACTTC.

The chain has TRBV7-9 and TRBJ2-1, with TRBD1 identical over 7 bases. Germline V lookup: CDR1 SEHNR, CDR2 FQNEAQ (reference sequence). This CDR3 comprises 16 residues. V gave up 1 base and J gave up 8 bases; unmatched junction bases: 11. The CDR3 reads CASSLGTWDRTDEQFF. The CDR3 bases are TGTGCCAGCAGCTTAGGCACCTGGGACAGAACGGATGAGCAGTTCTTC.

The chain combines TRBV28 with TRBJ2-7; D is possibly TRBD2 (5 bases). The CDR3 runs 12 residues. The V gene lost 6 bases and the J gene lost 7 bases, with 13 bases spanning the gap. Per germline, CDR1 MDHEN and CDR2 SYDVKM. The CDR3 sequence is CASSRGTGEQYF. The CDR3 coding sequence is TGTGCCAGCAGCCGCGGTACGGGAGAGCAGTACTTC.

This clone was recorded only once. The chain employs TRBV28 and TRBJ2-7, with TRBD1 matching 8 bases. From germline, CDR1 is MDHEN and CDR2 SYDVKM. V dropped 10 bases and J dropped 4; count of bases not matched to a gene: 12. The CDR3 is 14 residues long. CDR3 in amino acids: CATSRDRSYYEQYF. CDR3 DNA: TGTGCCACCTCAAGGGACAGGAGTTATTACGAGCAGTACTTC. Complete variable domain (other parts from reference TRBV28 and TRBJ2-7): DVKVTQSSRYLVKRTGEKVFLECVQDMDHENMFWYRQDPGLGLRLIYFSYDVKMKEKGDIPEGYSVSREKKERFSLILESASTNQTSMYLCATSRDRSYYEQYFGPGTRLTVT.

The genes are TRBV11-2 and TRBJ2-1; tentative D call: TRBD2 (6 bases). With 0 bases removed from V and 2 bases from J, the gap between germline ends came to 11 bases. The CDR3 consists of 16 residues. Germline CDR1 is SGHAT and CDR2 is FQNNGV. This chain's CDR3 is CASSLEREAPYNEQFF. As DNA, the CDR3 is TGTGCCAGCAGCTTAGAGAGGGAGGCCCCCTACAATGAGCAGTTCTTC.

The chain carries TRBV4-1 and TRBJ2-7, with 9 bases that match TRBD1. With 1 base clipped from V and 7 bases from J, the junction kept 17 bases outside the gene matches. The CDR3 has 18 amino acids. Looked up from germline, CDR1 is MGHRA and CDR2 is YSYEKL. In nucleotides, the CDR3 is TGCGCCAGCAGCCAAGCAAAACAGGGGGCAGGATGGCACCCGGAGCAGTACTTC. Amino acid sequence: CASSQAKQGAGWHPEQYF.

J is TRBJ1-1 and V is TRBV9; no reliable D call. The CDR3 extends over 12 amino acids. The V gene lost 0 bases and the J gene lost 8 bases, with 8 bases spanning the gap. CDR1 and CDR2 (germline): SGDLS, YYNGEE. In DNA form, the CDR3 reads TGTGCCAGCAGCGTAGAGGCAGCGGAAGCTTTCTTT. Its translation: CASSVEAAEAFF.

V and J are TRBV6-1 and TRBJ1-4; D possibly corresponds to TRBD1 (5 bases). Germline V lookup: CDR1 MNHNS, CDR2 SASEGT. This CDR3 contains 14 residues. Trimming took off 10 bases at V and 8 bases at J, with 20 bases between the two ends. Here the CDR3 DNA reads TGTGCCACCAAGGGGTACGGACCTCACGAAAAACTGTTTTTT. Protein product: CATKGYGPHEKLFF.

This clone was recorded a few times. This sequence joins TRBV27 and TRBJ1-2; D gene ambiguous. The CDR3 extends over 15 amino acids. V lost 6 bases and J 0 bases, leaving 14 bases between the germline ends. Germline CDR1 reads MNHEY; CDR2 reads SMNVEV (reference sequence). CDR3 coding DNA: TGTGCCAGCAGCCGAGTCGGGGAAGCTAACTATGGCTACACCTTC. As protein: CASSRVGEANYGYTF.

The chain links TRBV7-2 to TRBJ2-5; TRBD2 might be the D (5 bases). Trimming cost V 3 bases and J 2 bases, with 10 bases left between them. CDR3 length: 14 residues. Germline CDR1 and CDR2: SGHTA and FQGNSA. CDR3 sequence (DNA): TGTGCCAGCAGCTTTGGACTGTCGCAAGAGACCCAGTACTTC. It codes for CASSFGLSQETQYF.

This rearrangement joins TRBV14 to TRBJ1-1, with D unclear. Trimming stripped 1 base from V and 0 bases from J, with 9 bases between. Germline assignment: CDR1 SGHDN and CDR2 FVKESK. The CDR3 runs to 15 residues. The CDR3 nucleotides read TGTGCCAGCAGCCAAGGTGGGGAGATGAACACTGAAGCTTTCTTT. Translated: CASSQGGEMNTEAFF.

This clone was picked up one time. This chain connects TRBV29-1 to TRBJ2-3; 9 positions match TRBD2. The junction had 9 bases not matched to a gene; V was cut back by 2 bases and J by 3 bases. Per germline, CDR1 SQVTM and CDR2 ANQGSEA. The CDR3 extends over 16 amino acids. CDR3 in amino acids: CSVESSGSRLTDTQYF. The CDR3 region has the DNA TGCAGCGTTGAAAGTAGCGGGAGTCGGTTAACAGATACGCAGTATTTT.